Presented here are 12 T cell receptor beta chains from one specimen sequenced in a study of T-cell reconstitution after alpha-beta-depleted transplantation in children. Unique molecular identifiers featured in how the TCRbeta library was prepared. TCRdb ran MiXCR on the PCR reads and lists one entry per CDR3 protein. The repertoire includes 700,000 to 950,000 distinct CDR3 sequences, approximately 15% of them detected once, and just under 5% sits in the top ten. The specimen comprised PBMCs, mostly from graft donor cells, sampled 360 days after TCRalphabeta/CD19-depleted stem cell transplant. The receptors stem from a male patient younger than 18 who had a stem cell transplant for acute lymphoblastic leukemia, so the T cells may come from the graft donor.

This clonotype was seen a few times. The genes are TRBV20-1 and TRBJ2-5; D call uncertain. V shed 4 bases and J shed 2 bases, with 17 bases lying between them. The V gene's germline CDR1 is DFQATT and CDR2 SNEGSKA (reference sequence). The CDR3 is made up of 15 amino acids. This CDR3 reads CSANNLVRQQETQYF. The CDR3 region has the DNA TGCAGTGCTAATAATCTTGTCCGGCAGCAAGAGACCCAGTACTTC.

The V and J genes are TRBV5-1 and TRBJ2-1; TRBD2 matches at 8 bases. V lost 7 bases and J lost 4; bases outside the gene matches: 7. Germline CDR1 and CDR2: SGHRS and YFSETQ. This CDR3 region has 14 residues. The CDR3 protein is CASRISGVYNEQFF. The CDR3 bases are TGCGCCAGCCGAATTAGCGGGGTTTACAATGAGCAGTTCTTC. Full variable domain (outside the CDR3, taken from reference TRBV5-1 and TRBJ2-1): KAGVTQTPRYLIKTRGQQVTLSCSPISGHRSVSWYQQTPGQGLQFLFEYFSETQRNKGNFPGRFSGRQFSNSRSEMNVSTLELGDSALYLCASRISGVYNEQFFGPGTRLTVL.

There are many counts of this clonotype. The V and J genes are TRBV12-3 or TRBV12-4 and TRBJ2-7; no definite D call. V was shortened by 3 bases and J by 2 bases, with 11 bases between the two germline ends. The CDR3 is 14 amino acids. The chain's CDR3 is CASSFGYGPYEQYF. Here the CDR3 DNA reads TGTGCCAGCAGTTTCGGCTACGGACCCTACGAGCAGTACTTC.

The rearrangement uses TRBV24-1 and TRBJ2-7, with D maybe TRBD1 (5 bases). Trimming cost V 8 bases and J 4 bases, with 14 bases left between them. The CDR3 extends over 13 amino acids. CDR1 and CDR2 from the germline V gene are KGHDR and SFDVKD. The CDR3 DNA reads as TGTGCCACCATCCCAGGGTCCCAATACGAGCAGTACTTC. This gives the protein CATIPGSQYEQYF.

V usage is TRBV11-2 and J usage is TRBJ1-1; tentatively, D is TRBD1 (6 bases). V was trimmed by 1 base and J by 4 bases, leaving 10 bases between them. Looked up from germline, CDR1 is SGHAT and CDR2 is FQNNGV. CDR3 length: 14 residues. CDR3 sequence (DNA): TGTGCCAGCAGCTTAGGAACAGGGCCCACTGAAGCTTTCTTT. It translates to CASSLGTGPTEAFF.

The gene calls are TRBV18 and TRBJ1-1; maybe TRBD1 (6 bases). The CDR3 spans 14 residues. V was pared by 3 bases and J by 6 bases, with 14 bases between. Germline values: CDR1 KGHSH, CDR2 LQKENI. CDR3 protein: CASSPQGFWAEAFF. The CDR3 DNA sequence: TGTGCCAGCTCACCCCAGGGGTTTTGGGCTGAAGCTTTCTTT.

This sequence joins TRBV9 and TRBJ1-6; no clear D. CDR1 SGDLS and CDR2 YYNGEE come from the germline V gene. CDR3 length: 14 residues. Trimming removed 1 base from V and 7 bases from J, with 9 bases in between. The chain's CDR3 is CASSVRQENSPLHF. The CDR3 DNA reads as TGTGCCAGCAGCGTAAGGCAGGAAAATTCACCCCTCCACTTT. The complete variable domain, with remaining parts taken from reference TRBV9 and TRBJ1-6, reads DSGVTQTPKHLITATGQRVTLRCSPRSGDLSVYWYQQSLDQGLQFLIQYYNGEERAKGNILERFSAQQFPDLHSELNLSSLELGDSALYFCASSVRQENSPLHFGNGTRLTVT.

V gene TRBV25-1 combines with J gene TRBJ2-1, with a tentative D call TRBD1 (6 bases). The CDR3 loop spans 16 amino acids. Germline assignment: CDR1 MGHDK and CDR2 SYGVNS. Trimming left V 3 bases short and J 8 bases short, with 20 bases between. This CDR3 is CASSDYETGRTHEQFF. CDR3 bases: TGTGCCAGCAGTGATTACGAGACAGGACGTACGCATGAGCAGTTCTTC.

The chain employs TRBV4-2 and TRBJ2-7; D may be TRBD1 (5 bases). Germline V gives CDR1 LGHNA, CDR2 YNFKEQ. This CDR3 has 12 amino acids. Between the trimmed V and J ends, which lost 4 bases and 7 bases, there was a span of 11 bases. Here the CDR3 reads CASSPAGWEQYF. In nucleotides, the CDR3 is TGTGCCAGCAGCCCCGCAGGGTGGGAGCAGTACTTC.

This clonotype was recorded a few times. The chain couples TRBV29-1 to TRBJ2-7; tentatively, D is TRBD2 (5 bases). Trimming cost V 3 bases and J 3 bases, with 15 bases left between them. The CDR3 spans 14 residues. CDR1 is SQVTM and CDR2 is ANQGSEA in the germline V gene. Here the CDR3 DNA reads TGCAGCGTTGATGAAGAGGGTTATGGCTACGAGCAGTACTTC. It encodes CSVDEEGYGYEQYF.

The chain uses TRBV12-3 or TRBV12-4 and TRBJ1-5, with D unresolved. This CDR3 spans 15 amino acids. The V gene lost 5 bases and the J gene lost 5 bases, with 16 bases spanning the gap. CDR3 protein: CASSRLWTGHQPQHF. Written as DNA, the CDR3 is TGTGCCAGCAGTCGGTTGTGGACTGGGCATCAGCCCCAGCATTTT.

The chain carries TRBV6-5 and TRBJ1-4, with 9 bases that match TRBD1. CDR3 length equals 15 residues. Germline loops: CDR1 MNHEY, CDR2 SVGAGI. V lost 7 bases and J lost 7; bases outside the gene matches: 10. The CDR3 bases are TGTGCCAGCATCCGAACCGAGACAGGGGGTGAAAAACTGTTTTTT. Its protein is CASIRTETGGEKLFF.